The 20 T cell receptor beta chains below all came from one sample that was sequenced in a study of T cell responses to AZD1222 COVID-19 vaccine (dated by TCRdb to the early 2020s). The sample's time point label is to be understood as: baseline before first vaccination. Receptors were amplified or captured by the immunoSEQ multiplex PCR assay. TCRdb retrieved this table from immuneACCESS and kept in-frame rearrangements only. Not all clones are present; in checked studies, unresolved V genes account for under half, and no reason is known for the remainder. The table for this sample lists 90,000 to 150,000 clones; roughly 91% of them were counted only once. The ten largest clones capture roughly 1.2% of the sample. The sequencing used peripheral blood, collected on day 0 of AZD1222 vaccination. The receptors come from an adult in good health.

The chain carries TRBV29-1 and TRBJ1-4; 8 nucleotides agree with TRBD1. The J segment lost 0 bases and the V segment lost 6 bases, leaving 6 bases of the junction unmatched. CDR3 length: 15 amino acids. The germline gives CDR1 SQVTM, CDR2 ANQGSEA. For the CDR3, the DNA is TGCAGCGTCCGGACAGGGCGAGCAACTAATGAAAAACTGTTTTTT. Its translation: CSVRTGRATNEKLFF. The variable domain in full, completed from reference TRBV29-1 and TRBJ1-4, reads SAVISQKPSRDICQRGTSLTIQCQVDSQVTMMFWYRQQPGQSLTLIATANQGSEATYESGFVIDKFPISRPNLTFSTLTVSNMSPEDSSIYLCSVRTGRATNEKLFFGSGTQLSVL.

CDR3 sequence (DNA): TGTGCCAGCAGCGTAGGTGGGTGGACTATTGAGACCCAGTACTTC. This sequence encodes CASSVGGWTIETQYF. The chain uses TRBV9 and TRBJ2-5; D possibly corresponds to TRBD2 (6 bases). Germline CDR1 and CDR2: SGDLS and YYNGEE. This CDR3 is 15 amino acids long. V was trimmed by 0 bases and J by 5 bases, leaving 14 bases between them.

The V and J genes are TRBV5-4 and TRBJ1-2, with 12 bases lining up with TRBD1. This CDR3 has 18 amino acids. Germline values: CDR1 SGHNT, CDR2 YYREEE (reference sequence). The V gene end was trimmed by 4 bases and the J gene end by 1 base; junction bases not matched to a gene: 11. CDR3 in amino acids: CASSPSGTGGVVNYGYTF. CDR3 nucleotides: TGTGCCAGCAGCCCCTCCGGGACAGGGGGCGTTGTTAACTATGGCTACACCTTC.

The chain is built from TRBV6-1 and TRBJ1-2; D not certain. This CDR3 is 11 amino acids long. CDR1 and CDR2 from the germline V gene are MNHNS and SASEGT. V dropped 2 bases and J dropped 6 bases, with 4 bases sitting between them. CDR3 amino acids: CASSERDGYTF. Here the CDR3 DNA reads TGTGCCAGCAGTGAAAGGGATGGCTACACCTTC.

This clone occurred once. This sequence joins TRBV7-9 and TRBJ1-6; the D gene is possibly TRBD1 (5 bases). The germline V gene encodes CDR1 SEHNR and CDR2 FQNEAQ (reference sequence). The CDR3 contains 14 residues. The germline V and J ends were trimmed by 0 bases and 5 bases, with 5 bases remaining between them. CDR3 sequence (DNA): TGTGCCAGCAGCTTAGCAGGGGATAATTCACCCCTCCACTTT. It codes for CASSLAGDNSPLHF.

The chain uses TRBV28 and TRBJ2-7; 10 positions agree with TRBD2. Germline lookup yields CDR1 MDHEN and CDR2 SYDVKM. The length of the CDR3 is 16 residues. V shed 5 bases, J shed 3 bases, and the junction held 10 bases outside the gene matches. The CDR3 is CASSGPSGGPFYEQYF. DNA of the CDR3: TGTGCCAGCAGTGGACCTAGCGGGGGTCCGTTCTACGAGCAGTACTTC.

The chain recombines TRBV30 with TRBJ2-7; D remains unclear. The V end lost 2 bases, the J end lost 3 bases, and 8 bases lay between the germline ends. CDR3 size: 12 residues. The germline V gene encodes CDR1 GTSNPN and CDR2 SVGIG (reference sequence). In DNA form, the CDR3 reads TGTGCCTGGAGTAGCAACTACTACGAGCAGTACTTC. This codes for CAWSSNYYEQYF.

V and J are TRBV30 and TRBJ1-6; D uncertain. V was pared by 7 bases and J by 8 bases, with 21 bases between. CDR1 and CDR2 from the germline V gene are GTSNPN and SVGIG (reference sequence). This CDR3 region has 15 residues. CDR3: CASSRAGRPDSPLHF. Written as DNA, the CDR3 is TGTGCCTCCTCACGGGCCGGGAGGCCGGATTCACCCCTCCACTTT.

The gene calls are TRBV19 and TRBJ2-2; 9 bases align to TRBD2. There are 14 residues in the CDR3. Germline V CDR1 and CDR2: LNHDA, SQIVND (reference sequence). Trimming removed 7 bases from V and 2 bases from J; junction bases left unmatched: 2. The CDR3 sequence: CASNSGGNTGELFF. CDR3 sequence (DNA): TGTGCCAGTAATAGCGGGGGTAACACCGGGGAGCTGTTTTTT.

The CDR3 coding sequence is TGTGCCAGTAGTGAGGACAGCTACAATGAGCAGTTCTTC. It translates to CASSEDSYNEQFF. This chain connects TRBV19 to TRBJ2-1, with a weak D call TRBD1 (6 bases). The CDR3 extends over 13 amino acids. Deletions cut 5 bases from V and 3 bases from J, with 8 bases between. In germline, CDR1 is LNHDA, CDR2 SQIVND (reference sequence).

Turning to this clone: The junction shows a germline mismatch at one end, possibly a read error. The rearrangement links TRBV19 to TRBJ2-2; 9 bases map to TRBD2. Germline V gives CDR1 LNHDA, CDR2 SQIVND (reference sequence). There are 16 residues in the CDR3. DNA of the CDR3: TGTGCCAGCAGTACAGCGGGGGGCCGGTACACCGGGGAGCTGTTTTTT. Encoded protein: CASSTAGGRYTGELFF.

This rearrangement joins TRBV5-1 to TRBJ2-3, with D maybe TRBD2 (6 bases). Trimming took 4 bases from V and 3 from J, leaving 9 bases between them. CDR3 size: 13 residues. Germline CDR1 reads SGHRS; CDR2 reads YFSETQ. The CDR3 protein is CASSPGTTDTQYF. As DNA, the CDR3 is TGCGCCAGCAGCCCCGGGACTACAGATACGCAGTATTTT.

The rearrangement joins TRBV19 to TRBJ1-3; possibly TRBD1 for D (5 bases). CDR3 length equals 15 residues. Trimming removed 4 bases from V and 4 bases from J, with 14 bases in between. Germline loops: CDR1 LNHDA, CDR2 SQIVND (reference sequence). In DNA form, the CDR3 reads TGTGCCAGTAGTACAGCCGGGGGGACGGGAAACACCATATATTTT. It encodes CASSTAGGTGNTIYF.

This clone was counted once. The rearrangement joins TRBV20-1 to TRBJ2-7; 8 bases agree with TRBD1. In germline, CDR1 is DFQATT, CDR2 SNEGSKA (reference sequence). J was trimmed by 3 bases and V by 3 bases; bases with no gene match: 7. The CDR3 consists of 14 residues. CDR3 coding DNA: TGCAGTGCTAGTTTGACAGGGGCGGGCTACGAGCAGTACTTC. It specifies CSASLTGAGYEQYF.

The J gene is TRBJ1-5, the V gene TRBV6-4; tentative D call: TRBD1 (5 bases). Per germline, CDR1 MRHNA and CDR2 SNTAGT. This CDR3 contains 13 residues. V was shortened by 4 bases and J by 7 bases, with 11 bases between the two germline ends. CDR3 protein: CASSGGLRQPQHF. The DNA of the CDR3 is TGTGCCAGCAGTGGGGGGTTGCGACAGCCCCAGCATTTT.

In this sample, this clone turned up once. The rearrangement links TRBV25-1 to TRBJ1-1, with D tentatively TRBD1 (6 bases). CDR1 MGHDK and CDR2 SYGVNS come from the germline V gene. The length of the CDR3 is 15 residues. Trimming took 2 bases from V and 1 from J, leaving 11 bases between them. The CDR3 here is CASSEAPDRNTEAFF. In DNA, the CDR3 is TGTGCCAGCAGTGAAGCCCCGGACAGGAACACTGAAGCTTTCTTT.

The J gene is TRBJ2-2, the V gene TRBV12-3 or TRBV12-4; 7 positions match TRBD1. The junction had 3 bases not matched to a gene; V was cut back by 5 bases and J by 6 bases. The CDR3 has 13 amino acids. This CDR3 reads CASSQGVAGELFF. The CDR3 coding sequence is TGTGCCAGCAGTCAGGGGGTCGCCGGGGAGCTGTTTTTT.

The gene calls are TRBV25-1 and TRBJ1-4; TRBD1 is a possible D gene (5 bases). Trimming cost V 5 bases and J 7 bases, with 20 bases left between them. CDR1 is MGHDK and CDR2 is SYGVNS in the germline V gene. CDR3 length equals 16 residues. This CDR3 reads CASSMGPTGWSEKLFF. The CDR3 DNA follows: TGTGCCAGCAGTATGGGACCGACCGGGTGGAGTGAAAAACTGTTTTTT.

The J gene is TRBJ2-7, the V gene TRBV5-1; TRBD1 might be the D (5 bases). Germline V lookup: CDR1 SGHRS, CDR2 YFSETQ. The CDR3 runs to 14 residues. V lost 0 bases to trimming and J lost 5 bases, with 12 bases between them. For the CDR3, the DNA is TGCGCCAGCAGCTTGGTCGCAGGGCAGGACGAGCAGTACTTC. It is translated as CASSLVAGQDEQYF. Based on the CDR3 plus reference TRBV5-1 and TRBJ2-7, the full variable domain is KAGVTQTPRYLIKTRGQQVTLSCSPISGHRSVSWYQQTPGQGLQFLFEYFSETQRNKGNFPGRFSGRQFSNSRSEMNVSTLELGDSALYLCASSLVAGQDEQYFGPGTRLTVT.

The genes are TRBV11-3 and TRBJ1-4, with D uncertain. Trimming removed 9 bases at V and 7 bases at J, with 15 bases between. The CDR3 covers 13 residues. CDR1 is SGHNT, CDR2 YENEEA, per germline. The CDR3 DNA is TGTGCCAGACAACTCTCGAATGGTGAAAAACTGTTTTTT. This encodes CARQLSNGEKLFF. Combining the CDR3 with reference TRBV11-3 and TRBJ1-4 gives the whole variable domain EAGVVQSPRYKIIEKKQPVAFWCNPISGHNTLYWYLQNLGQGPELLIRYENEEAVDDSQLPKDRFSAERLKGVDSTLKIQPAELGDSAVYLCARQLSNGEKLFFGSGTQLSVL.